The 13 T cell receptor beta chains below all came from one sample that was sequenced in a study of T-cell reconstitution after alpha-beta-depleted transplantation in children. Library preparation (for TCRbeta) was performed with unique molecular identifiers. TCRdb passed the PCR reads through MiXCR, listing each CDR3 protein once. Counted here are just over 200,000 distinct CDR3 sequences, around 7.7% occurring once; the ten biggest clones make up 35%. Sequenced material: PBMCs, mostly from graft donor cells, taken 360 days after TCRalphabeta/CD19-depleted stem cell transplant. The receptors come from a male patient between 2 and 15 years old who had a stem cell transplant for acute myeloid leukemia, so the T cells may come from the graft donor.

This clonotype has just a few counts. The CDR3 loop reads CASSLGYRGRGGNEQFF. The CDR3 region has the DNA TGTGCCAGCAGTTTAGGATACAGGGGGCGGGGGGGCAATGAGCAGTTCTTC. The chain has TRBV12-3 or TRBV12-4 and TRBJ2-1, with D perhaps TRBD1 or TRBD2 (9 bases each). This CDR3 is 17 amino acids long. V lost 1 base, J lost 6 bases, and 19 bases lay in between.

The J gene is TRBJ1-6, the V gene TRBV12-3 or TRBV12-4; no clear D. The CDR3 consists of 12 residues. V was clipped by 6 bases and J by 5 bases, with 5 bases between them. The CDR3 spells CASSQDNSPLHF. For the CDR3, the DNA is TGTGCCAGCAGCCAAGATAATTCACCCCTCCACTTT.

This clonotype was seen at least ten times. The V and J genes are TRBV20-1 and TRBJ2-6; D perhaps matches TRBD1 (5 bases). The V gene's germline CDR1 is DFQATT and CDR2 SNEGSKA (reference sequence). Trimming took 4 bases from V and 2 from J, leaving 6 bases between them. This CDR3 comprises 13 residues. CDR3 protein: CSAKGAGANVLTF. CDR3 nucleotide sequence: TGCAGTGCTAAAGGGGCTGGGGCCAACGTCCTGACTTTC.

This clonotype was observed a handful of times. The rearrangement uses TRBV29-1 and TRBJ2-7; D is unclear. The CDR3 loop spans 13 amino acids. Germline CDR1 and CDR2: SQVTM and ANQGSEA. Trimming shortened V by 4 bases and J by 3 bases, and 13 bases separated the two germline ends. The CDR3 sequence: CSVVRADGYEQYF. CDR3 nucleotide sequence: TGCAGCGTTGTACGCGCCGACGGCTACGAGCAGTACTTC.

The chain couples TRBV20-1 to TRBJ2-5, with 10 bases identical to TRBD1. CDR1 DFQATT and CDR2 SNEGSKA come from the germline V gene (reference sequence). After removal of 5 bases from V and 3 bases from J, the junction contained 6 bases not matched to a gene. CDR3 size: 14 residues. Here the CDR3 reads CSAGAGTGEETQYF. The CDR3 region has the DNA TGCAGTGCTGGTGCCGGGACAGGGGAAGAGACCCAGTACTTC.

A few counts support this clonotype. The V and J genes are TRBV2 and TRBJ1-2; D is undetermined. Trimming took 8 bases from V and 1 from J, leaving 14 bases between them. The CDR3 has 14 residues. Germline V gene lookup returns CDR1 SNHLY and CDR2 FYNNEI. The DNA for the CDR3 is TGTGCCAGCCTTCTTAACGGGTATAACTATGGCTACACCTTC. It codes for CASLLNGYNYGYTF.

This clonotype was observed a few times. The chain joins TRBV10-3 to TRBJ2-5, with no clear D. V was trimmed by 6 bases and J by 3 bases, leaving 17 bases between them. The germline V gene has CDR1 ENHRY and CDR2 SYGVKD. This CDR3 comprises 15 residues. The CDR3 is CAIRDPTLKKETQYF. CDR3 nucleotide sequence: TGTGCCATCAGAGACCCCACCCTTAAGAAAGAGACCCAGTACTTC.

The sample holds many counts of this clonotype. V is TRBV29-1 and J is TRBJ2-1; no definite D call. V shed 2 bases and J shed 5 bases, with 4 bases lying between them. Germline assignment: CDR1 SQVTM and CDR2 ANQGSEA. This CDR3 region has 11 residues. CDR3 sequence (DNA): TGCAGCGTTGAACTCAACAATGAGCAGTTCTTC. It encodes CSVELNNEQFF.

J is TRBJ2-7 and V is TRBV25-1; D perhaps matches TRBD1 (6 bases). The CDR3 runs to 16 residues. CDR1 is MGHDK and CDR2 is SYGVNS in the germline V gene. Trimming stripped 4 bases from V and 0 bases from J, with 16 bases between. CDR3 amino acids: CASSVFGGATSYEQYF. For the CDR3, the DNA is TGTGCCAGCAGTGTATTTGGGGGCGCTACCTCCTACGAGCAGTACTTC.

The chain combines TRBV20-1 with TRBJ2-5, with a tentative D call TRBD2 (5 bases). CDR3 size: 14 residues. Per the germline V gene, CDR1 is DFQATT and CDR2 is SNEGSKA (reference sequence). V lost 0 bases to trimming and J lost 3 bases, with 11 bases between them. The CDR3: CSARDPVGEETQYF. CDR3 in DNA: TGCAGTGCTAGAGATCCCGTCGGGGAAGAGACCCAGTACTTC.

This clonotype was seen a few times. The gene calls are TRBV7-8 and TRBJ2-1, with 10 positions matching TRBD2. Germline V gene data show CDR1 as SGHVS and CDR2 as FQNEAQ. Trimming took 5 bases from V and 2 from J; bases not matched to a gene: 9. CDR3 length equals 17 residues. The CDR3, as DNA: TGTGCCAGCAGCCCCGGGGTAGCGGGAGGCCCCTACAATGAGCAGTTCTTC. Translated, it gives CASSPGVAGGPYNEQFF.

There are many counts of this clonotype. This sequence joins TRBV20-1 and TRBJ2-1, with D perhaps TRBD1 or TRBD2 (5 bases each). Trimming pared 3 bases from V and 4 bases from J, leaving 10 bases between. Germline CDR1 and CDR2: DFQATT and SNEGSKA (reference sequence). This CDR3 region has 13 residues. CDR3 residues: CSASGDLYNEQFF. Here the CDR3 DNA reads TGCAGTGCTAGCGGGGACCTGTACAATGAGCAGTTCTTC.

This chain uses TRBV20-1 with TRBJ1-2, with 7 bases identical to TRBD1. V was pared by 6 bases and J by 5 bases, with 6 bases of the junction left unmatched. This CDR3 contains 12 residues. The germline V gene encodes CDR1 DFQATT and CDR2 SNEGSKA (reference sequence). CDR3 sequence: CSAPGQFYGYTF. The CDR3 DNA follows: TGCAGTGCCCCGGGACAGTTTTATGGCTACACCTTC.